This is a list of T cell receptor beta chains from one sample in a study of T cell responses to AZD1222 COVID-19 vaccine. The method was immunoSEQ multiplex PCR; TCRdb's version includes in-frame clones alone and lacks a portion of them. The sample contains some 150,000 clones, 94% of which appear only once. Source: peripheral blood, taken on day 0 of AZD1222 vaccination. All receptors come from an adult in good health. The CDR3 runs from the conserved cysteine through the conserved F or W. A D gene is named only where the DNA matches it firmly. Not all rows give a size; the values are once, few, many and, for expanded clones, a class.

v_gene,j_gene,d_gene,abundance,CDR3aa,CDR3nt
TRBV13,TRBJ2-3,TRBD1,NA,CASSARGQGAPDTQYF,TGTGCCAGCAGCGCCCGGGGACAGGGGGCCCCAGATACGCAGTATTTT
TRBV4-1,TRBJ1-2,TRBD1,NA,CASSQQQGAGYGYTF,TGCGCCAGCAGCCAGCAACAGGGGGCTGGCTATGGCTACACCTTC
TRBV29-1,TRBJ2-1,NA,NA,CSVEDRRTGEQFF,TGCAGCGTTGAAGACCGACGTACAGGGGAGCAGTTCTTC
TRBV11-1,TRBJ2-1,NA,NA,CASSLQYSARRNEQFF,TGTGCCAGCAGCCTACAATATAGCGCCAGGCGGAATGAGCAGTTCTTC
TRBV28,TRBJ1-1,TRBD1,NA,CASSLTHRDRGNTEAFF,TGTGCCAGCAGTTTGACCCATCGCGACAGGGGGAACACTGAAGCTTTCTTT
TRBV11-2,TRBJ2-3,TRBD1,NA,CASSGWDSRTDTQYF,TGTGCCAGCAGCGGCTGGGACAGCCGCACAGATACGCAGTATTTT
TRBV29-1,TRBJ2-3,NA,NA,CSVYQGYTDTQYF,TGCAGCGTCTACCAAGGGTACACAGATACGCAGTATTTT
TRBV18,TRBJ1-2,NA,NA,CASSEGNRNYGYTF,TGTGCCAGCTCGGAGGGGAACCGTAACTATGGCTACACCTTC
TRBV7-2,TRBJ1-2,NA,NA,CASRETGFHGYTF,TGTGCCAGCAGAGAAACAGGGTTCCATGGCTACACCTTC
TRBV11-2,TRBJ1-2,NA,NA,CASSLYRGFYGYTF,TGTGCCAGCAGCTTATATCGAGGGTTCTATGGCTACACCTTC
TRBV14,TRBJ2-3,TRBD2,once,CASSQTGLAGITDTQYF,TGTGCCAGCAGCCAGACGGGACTAGCGGGGATCACAGATACGCAGTATTTT
TRBV5-1,TRBJ2-3,TRBD1,NA,CASSLGSGTGVTDTQYF,TGCGCCAGCAGCCTAGGCTCCGGGACAGGGGTAACAGATACGCAGTATTTT
TRBV3-1/TRBV3-2,TRBJ1-5,NA,NA,CASSQGGSSNQPQHF,TGTGCCAGCAGCCAAGGTGGGTCGAGCAATCAGCCCCAGCATTTT
TRBV7-8,TRBJ1-2,NA,NA,CASSLFRGSPYGYTF,TGTGCCAGCAGCTTATTTAGGGGTTCCCCTTATGGCTACACCTTC
TRBV6-5,TRBJ2-2,NA,NA,CASSYSVGELFF,TGTGCCAGCAGCTACAGCGTCGGGGAGCTGTTTTTT
TRBV6-5,TRBJ1-6,NA,NA,CASRPGRNNSPLHF,TGTGCCAGCAGACCCGGGAGAAATAATTCACCCCTCCACTTT
TRBV7-2,TRBJ1-1,NA,NA,CASSLVIGTEAFF,TGTGCCAGCAGCTTAGTGATTGGAACTGAAGCTTTCTTT
TRBV29-1,TRBJ1-1,TRBD1,NA,CSVGGTARRNTEAFF,TGCAGCGTTGGGGGGACAGCGCGGCGTAACACTGAAGCTTTCTTT
TRBV3-1/TRBV3-2,TRBJ1-5,NA,NA,CASTSSGGGNQPQHF,TGTGCCAGCACCTCGTCGGGGGGAGGCAATCAGCCCCAGCATTTT
TRBV7-9,TRBJ1-5,TRBD1,NA,CASSLATGKLDQPQHF,TGTGCCAGCAGCTTAGCGACAGGGAAGTTGGATCAGCCCCAGCATTTT
TRBV5-6,TRBJ1-2,NA,NA,CASSSKPSLYGYTF,TGTGCCAGCAGCTCCAAGCCGTCCCTCTATGGCTACACCTTC
TRBV9,TRBJ1-6,NA,NA,CASSPIGEPYYNSPLHF,TGTGCCAGCAGCCCAATTGGGGAGCCATACTATAATTCACCCCTCCACTTT
TRBV5-5,TRBJ1-1,NA,NA,CASSLMGGGTEAFF,TGTGCCAGCAGCTTAATGGGGGGAGGCACTGAAGCTTTCTTT
TRBV4-2,TRBJ2-5,TRBD1,few,CASSTGQGDTETQYF,TGTGCCAGCAGCACGGGACAGGGGGATACAGAGACCCAGTACTTC